A selection of T cell receptor beta chains follows, all from one sample in a study of beta chain features in type 1 diabetes. Profiled with immunoSEQ multiplex PCR; TCRdb holds only in-frame clones, not every one. The sample consists of 120,000 to 150,000 clones, about 12% of them appearing once. Sequenced input: central memory CD4+ T cells from blood. The receptors shown here come from a man aged 18 to 29 with type 1 diabetes. Each CDR3 is given with its conserved first and last residue. The D gene is left open where the match is weak. Size is stated for part of the rows, as once, few or many counts, or as a class when the clone is expanded.

>-|TRBJ2-3|TRBV7-2|-
TGTGCCAGCAGCTTAGGTTTGGTATCTGATACGCAGTATTTT
CASSLGLVSDTQYF
>TRBD2|TRBJ2-7|TRBV6-5|few
TGTGCCAGCAGTTACCTAGCGGGGGAAACCTACGAGCAGTACTTC
CASSYLAGETYEQYF
>TRBD1|TRBJ1-5|TRBV7-8|-
TGTGCCAGCAGCCTGGGACAGGGTAGCAATCAGCCCCAGCATTTT
CASSLGQGSNQPQHF
>-|TRBJ2-2|TRBV7-3|few
TGTGCCAGCAGCTTAAGTAGCGCTTCCACCGGGGAGCTGTTTTTT
CASSLSSASTGELFF
>-|TRBJ1-6|TRBV6-5|-
TGTGCCATCGCCCCGTTTCGGGATTCACCCCTCCACTTT
CAIAPFRDSPLHF
>-|TRBJ2-2|TRBV7-8|-
TGTGCCAGCAGCCCCCGGACCGGTCGGGAGCTGTTTTTT
CASSPRTGRELFF
>-|TRBJ2-5|TRBV6-1|-
TGTGCCAGCAGGCGAGGGTTCCAAGAGACCCAGTACTTC
CASRRGFQETQYF
>-|TRBJ2-3|TRBV6-4|-
TGTGCCAGCAGTGTATACTACGAAGATACGCAGTATTTT
CASSVYYEDTQYF
>-|TRBJ2-3|TRBV5-1|few
TGCGCCAGCAGCTCGGGGGAAACAATGACAGATACGCAGTATTTT
CASSSGETMTDTQYF
>-|TRBJ2-1|TRBV5-1|-
TGCGCCAGCAGCTTGGGGTTCGGGGTAGGACCCAACAATGAGCAGTTCTTC
CASSLGFGVGPNNEQFF
>-|TRBJ1-1|TRBV30|few
TGTGCTTGGCGGGTGTTAGGGACTGAAGCTTTCTTT
CAWRVLGTEAFF
>TRBD2|TRBJ2-1|TRBV7-2|few
TGTGCCAGCAGCTCGGATAGACTAGCATCGTTCTTC
CASSSDRLASFF
>-|TRBJ2-1|TRBV7-6|few
TGTGCCAGCAGCTTGGTAGGGAATGAGCAGTTCTTC
CASSLVGNEQFF
>-|TRBJ2-2|TRBV7-2|few
TGTGCCAGCAGCTTAACTAGCCGCTCCACCGGGGAGCTGTTTTTT
CASSLTSRSTGELFF
>TRBD1|TRBJ2-7|TRBV6-5|-
TGTGCCAGCAGTGTCTCCGGGACAGGCTCCTACGAGCAGTACTTC
CASSVSGTGSYEQYF
>TRBD1|TRBJ2-1|TRBV30|-
TGTGCCTGGAGTCAACCGACAGGGGCGGATGAGCAGTTCTTC
CAWSQPTGADEQFF
>TRBD1|TRBJ1-2|TRBV10-3|-
TGTGCCATCAACCGGGACAGGGACTATGGCTACACCTTC
CAINRDRDYGYTF
>-|TRBJ1-1|TRBV5-4|-
TGTGCCAGCAGCTTGGTGGAGGACACTGAAGCTTTCTTT
CASSLVEDTEAFF
>TRBD2|TRBJ2-1|TRBV7-6|-
TGTGCCAGCAGCCCCGGCAGCGGGGCCAACAATGAGCAGTTCTTC
CASSPGSGANNEQFF
>-|TRBJ1-1|TRBV30|-
TGTGCCTGGAGTCTGGGGGGGATGAACACTGAAGCTTTCTTT
CAWSLGGMNTEAFF
>TRBD1|TRBJ1-1|TRBV7-9|-
TGTGCCAGCAGCTTAGTTGCGACAGGGAGCACTGAAGCTTTCTTT
CASSLVATGSTEAFF
>TRBD1|TRBJ1-5|TRBV30|many
TGTGCCTGGAACCCGACAGGGGCCCAACAGCCCCAGCATTTT
CAWNPTGAQQPQHF
>-|TRBJ2-4|TRBV30|-
TGTGCCTGGAGTGGGGCCCCCCAAGCCAAAAACATTCAGTACTTC
CAWSGAPQAKNIQYF
>-|TRBJ1-4|TRBV28|-
TGTGCCAGCAGTTTAGATTCCGGAGGGGACGAAAAACTGTTTTTT
CASSLDSGGDEKLFF
>-|TRBJ2-7|TRBV18|-
TGTGCCAGCTCACAGGGCAACTACGAGCAGTACTTC
CASSQGNYEQYF
>TRBD2|TRBJ2-5|TRBV2|-
TGTGCCAGTAAGCGGGGGCGGGAGACCCAGTACTTC
CASKRGRETQYF
>-|TRBJ2-5|TRBV5-1|few
TGCGCCAGCAGCTTGGTCGAGACCCAGTACTTC
CASSLVETQYF
>TRBD1|TRBJ1-1|TRBV11-3|once
TGTGCCAGCAGTCTCAGGGGGGCCACTGAAGCTTTCTTT
CASSLRGATEAFF
>-|TRBJ2-2|TRBV5-1|-
TGCGCCAGCAGCCTGGTGGGAACCGGGGAGCTGTTTTTT
CASSLVGTGELFF